The 12 T cell receptor beta chains given below trace back to one sample, sequenced in a study of blood T cells in healthy people across ages. Primed by a sample-barcoded 5' primer and a J-beta primer mix, a second PCR proceeded for 7 to 11 cycles. TCRdb independently ran MiXCR on the 5' RACE reads; one entry per CDR3 protein. Of about 780,000 distinct CDR3 sequences listed, 35% to 60% are singletons. The sample consisted of blood. The receptors come from an older man in good health.

The chain joins TRBV20-1 to TRBJ1-2; TRBD1 matches at 9 bases. J gave up 6 bases and V 6 bases, and 8 bases lay outside the gene matches. This CDR3 has 13 residues. Germline CDR1 reads DFQATT; CDR2 reads SNEGSKA (reference sequence). As DNA, the CDR3 is TGCAGTGCCCCGGGACAGGGTTATGATGGCTACACCTTC. Its protein product is CSAPGQGYDGYTF.

This clonotype occurred a few times. The rearrangement uses TRBV7-8 and TRBJ2-1, with 7 bases aligning to TRBD2. This CDR3 has 15 amino acids. Germline CDR1 is SGHVS and CDR2 is FQNEAQ. V shed 3 bases and J 3 bases; nucleotides not matched to a gene: 5. The CDR3 loop is CASSFLSGFYNEQFF. The CDR3 nucleotides are TGTGCCAGCAGCTTTCTTAGCGGGTTCTACAATGAGCAGTTCTTC. Combining the CDR3 with reference TRBV7-8 and TRBJ2-1 gives the whole variable domain GAGVSQSPRYKVAKRGQDVALRCDPISGHVSLFWYQQALGQGPEFLTYFQNEAQLDKSGLPSDRFFAERPEGSVSTLKIQRTQQEDSAVYLCASSFLSGFYNEQFFGPGTRLTVL.

The rearrangement uses TRBV28 and TRBJ1-6; 9 bases are a match to TRBD1. Germline CDR1 and CDR2: MDHEN and SYDVKM. The trim removed 7 bases at V and 9 bases at J, leaving 10 bases unmatched. The CDR3 extends over 15 amino acids. The CDR3 region is CASIEGQGMGSPLHF. In nucleotides, the CDR3 is TGTGCCAGCATTGAAGGACAGGGGATGGGTTCACCCCTCCACTTT.

The chain has TRBV5-1 and TRBJ1-6; 7 bases are shared with TRBD1. CDR1 SGHRS and CDR2 YFSETQ come from the germline V gene. The CDR3 spans 15 residues. V shed 2 bases, J shed 6 bases, and the junction held 5 bases outside the gene matches. CDR3 loop: CASSLQGSLNSPLHF. The CDR3 bases are TGCGCCAGCAGCTTACAGGGGTCCCTTAATTCACCCCTCCACTTT.

In this sample, this clonotype turned up a few times. The V gene is TRBV11-3, the J gene TRBJ2-5; D call uncertain. The CDR3 consists of 12 residues. The germline V and J ends were trimmed by 2 bases and 11 bases, with 12 bases remaining between them. Germline V gene lookup returns CDR1 SGHNT and CDR2 YENEEA. DNA for the CDR3: TGTGCCAGCAGCTTAAAAGACCAGAAGCAGTACTTC. This codes for CASSLKDQKQYF.

This clonotype showed up just once. J is TRBJ2-5 and V is TRBV15; D is unresolved. TRBJ2-7 matches the DNA end more closely, so the J call is doubtful. CDR3 length: 13 residues. Germline CDR1 is LNHNV and CDR2 is YYDKDF (reference sequence). CDR3 bases: TGTGCCACCAGCAGAGAGATACATGACGAGCAGTACTTC. It is translated as CATSREIHDEQYF.

This clonotype was observed once. This chain uses TRBV29-1 with TRBJ2-4; TRBD2 agrees at 8 bases. The end of the DNA fits TRBJ2-7 better, so the J call may be wrong. The germline gives CDR1 SQVTM, CDR2 ANQGSEA. The CDR3 is made up of 15 amino acids. CDR3 in DNA: TGCAGCGTTGGCTCCCTTGGCGGGAGGTCCTACGAGCAGTACTTC. It is translated as CSVGSLGGRSYEQYF.

In this sample, this clonotype turned up a few times. J is TRBJ2-7 and V is TRBV5-1; 7 bases map to TRBD1. J lost 0 bases, V lost 4 bases, and 7 bases had no gene match. The CDR3 sequence is 15 residues long. CDR1 is SGHRS, CDR2 YFSETQ, per germline. In DNA form, the CDR3 reads TGCGCCAGCAGCCTGGGACAGACGAGCTCCTACGAGCAGTACTTC. Its translation is CASSLGQTSSYEQYF.

The chain uses TRBV12-3 or TRBV12-4 and TRBJ2-1, with D perhaps TRBD2 (7 bases). There are 14 residues in the CDR3. Trimming left V 7 bases short and J 6 bases short, with 16 bases between. The CDR3 DNA reads as TGTGCCAGCACCTTAGGGGGGAGGGGCAATGAGCAGTTCTTC. Translation: CASTLGGRGNEQFF.

The chain recombines TRBV20-1 with TRBJ2-3; 8 bases are shared with TRBD2. Losses at the gene ends were 0 bases for V and 1 base for J; bases not matched to a gene: 3. CDR1 DFQATT and CDR2 SNEGSKA come from the germline V gene (reference sequence). The CDR3 spans 15 residues. DNA for the CDR3: TGCAGTGCTAGAGATGCGCGGGAGGGCACAGATACGCAGTATTTT. This encodes CSARDAREGTDTQYF.

CDR3 region: CASSRAGTGVRANYGYTF. The CDR3 nucleotides read TGCGCCAGCAGCAGAGCCGGGACAGGGGTCCGAGCTAACTATGGCTACACCTTC. The gene calls are TRBV5-1 and TRBJ1-2, with 10 bases lining up with TRBD1. This CDR3 has 18 residues. Germline V gives CDR1 SGHRS, CDR2 YFSETQ. J was trimmed by 0 bases and V by 4 bases; bases with no gene match: 12.

This clonotype has a count of ten or more. The gene calls are TRBV29-1 and TRBJ2-3; D is possibly TRBD2 (6 bases). The CDR3 is 14 residues long. Looked up from germline, CDR1 is SQVTM and CDR2 is ANQGSEA. Between the trimmed V and J ends, which lost 7 bases and 5 bases, there was a span of 19 bases. The CDR3 DNA is TGCAGCGGAGGCCCGGGAGATGGTCGAGATACGCAGTATTTT. As protein: CSGGPGDGRDTQYF.